The clone carrying this TCR beta chain was detected a few times. Germline V gives CDR1 LNHDA, CDR2 SQIVND (reference sequence). Trimming removed 8 bases at V and 7 bases at J, with 12 bases between. The CDR3 extends over 13 amino acids. This entry belongs to a study of blood T cell repertoires in COVID-19. The wider study: There were acute and convalescent COVID-19 samples, and they came from the United States, Italy and Spain. The cDNA or gDNA used as material had been derived from T cells, B-cell-depleted T cells, or PBMCs.

As originally analysed: Reference gene primer amplification gave estimated nucleated cell counts. Only in-frame clones appear in the TCRdb table, and some are missing; sequencing was by immunoSEQ multiplex PCR. V, J and clone size were drawn from that table, and D and trimming were deduced from the DNA. This table has roughly 140,000 clones, 70% to 85% appearing once. The chain couples TRBV19 to TRBJ1-6; D gene unclear. The receptor was isolated from a human donor in a cohort sampled during active COVID-19. The sequencing input was peripheral blood. The CDR3 protein is CASSDTTNSPLHF. The DNA for the CDR3 is TGTGCCAGTTCTGACACGACCAATTCACCCCTCCACTTT.